Below, 26 T cell receptor beta chains from the same sample are listed, as sequenced in a study of blood T cell repertoires in COVID-19. The assay was immunoSEQ multiplex PCR, and TCRdb's table has in-frame clones only and misses some. The top ten hold over 11% of the sample, which has over 25,000 clones, 85% to 90% seen once. What was sequenced was peripheral blood. The source is a human donor with active COVID-19. The donor label of this sample is uncertain.

The V gene is TRBV4-1, the J gene TRBJ1-4; the D is unclear. V shed 3 bases and J shed 5 bases, with 10 bases lying between them. The CDR3 loop spans 14 amino acids. Germline V gene lookup returns CDR1 MGHRA and CDR2 YSYEKL. The CDR3 spells CASSQGVANEKLFF. In nucleotides, the CDR3 is TGCGCCAGCAGCCAGGGAGTCGCAAATGAAAAACTGTTTTTT.

The rearrangement joins TRBV11-2 to TRBJ2-2; a weak D match, TRBD1 (6 bases). Trimming removed 4 bases at V and 1 base at J, with 16 bases between. The germline gives CDR1 SGHAT, CDR2 FQNNGV. CDR3 length: 17 residues. CDR3 residues: CASSSYRVVENTGELFF. The CDR3 DNA is TGTGCCAGCAGCTCTTACAGGGTCGTGGAGAACACCGGGGAGCTGTTTTTT.

This sequence joins TRBV4-3 and TRBJ1-3; D is unclear. V was shortened by 0 bases and J by 4 bases, with 13 bases between the two germline ends. Germline V gene sequence: CDR1 LGHNA, CDR2 YSLEER. The CDR3 spans 16 residues. Here the CDR3 DNA reads TGCGCCAGCAGCCAAGAAAATCTGGGCCACGGAAACACCATATATTTT. This encodes CASSQENLGHGNTIYF.

J is TRBJ1-6 and V is TRBV2; D might be TRBD1 (5 bases). V was clipped by 6 bases and J by 10 bases, with 25 bases between them. Germline V gives CDR1 SNHLY, CDR2 FYNNEI. The CDR3 contains 17 residues. The CDR3 DNA follows: TGTGCCAGCAGAAAGGAGGGGCTATCTAACTCCCCCTCACCCCTCCACTTT. Translating gives CASRKEGLSNSPSPLHF.

The DNA of the CDR3 is TGTGCCAGCACCCTGCGGACAGGGAGCACAGATACGCAGTATTTT. Residues: CASTLRTGSTDTQYF. The chain recombines TRBV5-6 with TRBJ2-3, with 8 bases aligning to TRBD1. This CDR3 contains 15 residues. Germline-derived CDR1 and CDR2 are SGHDT and YYEEEE. Unmatched junction bases numbered 6, after V lost 6 bases and J lost 0 bases.

The gene calls are TRBV18 and TRBJ2-1, with a possible D match to TRBD1 (6 bases). The CDR3 sequence is 18 residues long. Trimming took 6 bases from V and 0 from J, leaving 21 bases between them. The V gene's germline CDR1 is KGHSH and CDR2 LQKENI. The CDR3 region has the DNA TGTGCCAGCTCTCCTACAGGGAAGAGGGGGAGCTCCTACAATGAGCAGTTCTTC. Residues: CASSPTGKRGSSYNEQFF.

This rearrangement joins TRBV5-6 to TRBJ1-4; TRBD1 matches at 12 bases. This CDR3 region has 17 residues. Germline trimming cut 4 bases from V and 4 bases from J; bases unmatched to any gene: 8. Germline V CDR1 and CDR2: SGHDT, YYEEEE. CDR3 region: CASSGRDRGLINEKLFF. DNA for the CDR3: TGTGCCAGCAGCGGCCGGGACAGGGGGCTTATTAATGAAAAACTGTTTTTT.

This chain connects TRBV7-3 to TRBJ2-2; TRBD2 matches at 8 bases. Germline values: CDR1 SGHTA, CDR2 FQGTGA. CDR3 length equals 15 residues. Trimming took 3 bases from V and 2 from J; bases not matched to a gene: 2. Here the CDR3 reads CASSFVAGNTGELFF. As DNA, the CDR3 is TGTGCCAGCAGCTTTGTAGCGGGAAACACCGGGGAGCTGTTTTTT.

This clone was recorded a few times. The CDR3 sequence is CASSVDLSPSTDTQYF. The CDR3 DNA sequence: TGTGCCAGCAGCGTCGACTTGTCTCCGAGCACAGATACGCAGTATTTT. The chain links TRBV2 to TRBJ2-3; no clear D gene. Germline V gives CDR1 SNHLY, CDR2 FYNNEI. The CDR3 contains 16 residues. The V end lost 6 bases, the J end lost 0 bases, and 16 bases lay between the germline ends.

The genes are TRBV4-1 and TRBJ1-1, with D possibly being TRBD1 (6 bases). The V end was cut by 1 base, the J end by 7 bases, with 10 bases between. This CDR3 spans 13 amino acids. Germline values: CDR1 MGHRA, CDR2 YSYEKL. CDR3 region: CASSQGRTVEAFF. CDR3 nucleotides: TGCGCCAGCAGCCAAGGCCGGACAGTTGAAGCTTTCTTT.

The V gene is TRBV7-6, the J gene TRBJ1-3; maybe TRBD1 (6 bases). Germline V CDR1 and CDR2: SGHVS, FNYEAQ. The V end was cut by 5 bases, the J end by 0 bases, with 17 bases between. This CDR3 comprises 17 residues. CDR3 DNA sequence: TGTGCCAGCAGCCCTAGGTACCGGACAGCCTCTGGAAACACCATATATTTT. This sequence encodes CASSPRYRTASGNTIYF.

The count of this clone is one. This chain links TRBV28 with TRBJ2-3; 7 positions match TRBD1. Trimming at V came to 5 bases and at J to 5 bases, leaving 10 bases not matched to a gene. The CDR3 extends over 15 amino acids. Germline V gives CDR1 MDHEN, CDR2 SYDVKM. The CDR3 coding sequence is TGTGCCAGCAGTCATCGGACAGGAGTAAGAGATACGCAGTATTTT. Its translation is CASSHRTGVRDTQYF.

Only one count was recorded for this clone. The chain joins TRBV6-2 or TRBV6-3 to TRBJ2-5, with 9 bases lining up with TRBD2. Germline V CDR1 and CDR2: MNHEY, SVGEGT. The CDR3 extends over 16 amino acids. V lost 5 bases and J lost 4; bases outside the gene matches: 11. For the CDR3, the DNA is TGTGCCAGCAGTCCGACCGGCAGCGGGGGGCGAGAGACCCAGTACTTC. Protein: CASSPTGSGGRETQYF.

The genes are TRBV7-3 and TRBJ2-5; 10 bases line up with TRBD1. The CDR3 is 15 residues long. The junction had 5 bases not matched to a gene; V was cut back by 2 bases and J by 5 bases. From germline, CDR1 is SGHTA and CDR2 FQGTGA. The CDR3 region is CASSLGTGAPETQYF. Here the CDR3 DNA reads TGTGCCAGCAGCTTAGGGACAGGGGCACCCGAGACCCAGTACTTC.

The genes are TRBV3-1 (or the pseudogene TRBV3-2) and TRBJ1-3, with TRBD1 matching 9 bases. V was pared by 5 bases and J by 3 bases, with 5 bases of the junction left unmatched. The CDR3 runs to 15 residues. The germline V gene encodes CDR1 LGHDT and CDR2 YNNKEL (reference sequence). CDR3 sequence (DNA): TGTGCCAGCAGCATAACAGGGGGCCTTGGAAACACCATATATTTT. Translated: CASSITGGLGNTIYF.

The chain joins TRBV18 to TRBJ1-3; 7 bases are a match to TRBD1. Germline CDR1 KGHSH, CDR2 LQKENI. V shed 4 bases and J 0 bases; nucleotides not matched to a gene: 6. The CDR3 runs to 16 residues. Here the CDR3 DNA reads TGTGCCAGCTCACGGACCCGGGACAGCTCTGGAAACACCATATATTTT. It translates to CASSRTRDSSGNTIYF.

The chain has TRBV2 and TRBJ1-1, with TRBD1 identical over 10 bases. J gave up 0 bases and V 6 bases, and 7 bases lay outside the gene matches. This CDR3 region has 16 residues. CDR1 SNHLY and CDR2 FYNNEI come from the germline V gene. The CDR3 is CASSGRQGALNTEAFF. CDR3 nucleotides: TGTGCCAGCAGCGGACGACAGGGGGCTTTGAACACTGAAGCTTTCTTT.

This clone came up a few times. The chain combines TRBV15 with TRBJ1-2; no definite D call. The CDR3 loop spans 14 amino acids. V lost 4 bases and J 9 bases, leaving 18 bases between the germline ends. Germline CDR1 and CDR2: LNHNV and YYDKDF (reference sequence). CDR3 nucleotide sequence: TGTGCCACCAGCAAGGCAGCGGTGGGGTCGAGCTACACCTTC. Residues: CATSKAAVGSSYTF.

This chain connects TRBV7-6 to TRBJ1-1; TRBD1 agrees at 7 bases. Germline CDR1 SGHVS, CDR2 FNYEAQ. Losses at the gene ends were 3 bases for V and 11 bases for J; bases not matched to a gene: 9. CDR3 length: 13 amino acids. The CDR3: CASSFGQAARAFF. The CDR3 nucleotides are TGTGCCAGCAGCTTCGGACAGGCTGCGAGGGCTTTCTTT.

The rearrangement uses TRBV24-1 and TRBJ2-5; D possibly corresponds to TRBD1 (6 bases). V was cut by 1 base and J by 7 bases, with 21 bases left in between. CDR1 is KGHDR, CDR2 SFDVKD, per germline. This CDR3 has 17 residues. CDR3 loop: CATSDFRGHIATGTQYF. The CDR3 coding sequence is TGTGCCACCAGTGATTTTAGGGGACACATCGCCACCGGGACCCAGTACTTC.

This chain connects TRBV4-3 to TRBJ2-7; TRBD2 aligns across 7 bases. After removal of 2 bases from V and 2 bases from J, the junction contained 9 bases not matched to a gene. This CDR3 region has 16 residues. Germline-derived CDR1 and CDR2 are LGHNA and YSLEER. CDR3 region: CASSQQLGGFTYEQYF. The CDR3 DNA reads TGCGCCAGCAGCCAACAGTTGGGAGGGTTTACCTACGAGCAGTACTTC.

This sequence joins TRBV5-1 and TRBJ1-1, with D tentatively TRBD1 (6 bases). The length of the CDR3 is 14 residues. Per the germline V gene, CDR1 is SGHRS and CDR2 is YFSETQ. The V end lost 4 bases, the J end lost 6 bases, and 16 bases lay between the germline ends. As DNA, the CDR3 is TGCGCCAGCAGCAACCGGGGACGACAGGCTGAAGCTTTCTTT. Translated, it gives CASSNRGRQAEAFF.

V is TRBV7-2 and J is TRBJ2-7; 7 bases match TRBD2. The junction had 11 bases not matched to a gene; V was cut back by 7 bases and J by 2 bases. This CDR3 comprises 15 residues. Germline lookup yields CDR1 SGHTA and CDR2 FQGNSA. CDR3 bases: TGTGCCAGCACCACGTCGGGGGGTCAAACCTACGAGCAGTACTTC. Its translation is CASTTSGGQTYEQYF.

The rearrangement links TRBV7-2 to TRBJ2-7, with 9 nucleotides matching TRBD1. Germline assignment: CDR1 SGHTA and CDR2 FQGNSA. Trimming at V came to 7 bases and at J to 0 bases, leaving 7 bases not matched to a gene. CDR3 length equals 15 residues. CDR3 DNA: TGTGCCAGCACCCCGGACAGGGGAAACTCCTACGAGCAGTACTTC. Protein product: CASTPDRGNSYEQYF.

The chain is built from TRBV5-1 and TRBJ2-3, with 9 bases that match TRBD2. CDR3 length equals 15 residues. CDR1 is SGHRS and CDR2 is YFSETQ in the germline V gene. Losses at the gene ends were 0 bases for V and 6 bases for J; bases not matched to a gene: 5. Here the CDR3 reads CASSLELAGRDTQYF. In DNA form, the CDR3 reads TGCGCCAGCAGCTTGGAACTAGCGGGCAGGGATACGCAGTATTTT.

This chain uses TRBV13 with TRBJ2-6; D remains ambiguous. This CDR3 is 16 amino acids long. V lost 0 bases to trimming and J lost 4 bases, with 10 bases between them. Looked up from germline, CDR1 is PRHDT and CDR2 is FYEKMQ (reference sequence). CDR3 bases: TGTGCCAGCAGCTTAGGGGGCCTTTCCGGGGCCAACGTCCTGACTTTC. Encoded protein: CASSLGGLSGANVLTF.